These T cell receptor beta chains were read from a single sample in a study of T cell repertoires in cytomegalovirus infection. TCRdb re-called the reads through MiXCR, storing one row per CDR3 protein. The table shows a few hundred thousand distinct CDR3 sequences, with 17% occurring only once. Material: PBMCs. Receptors originate from a human donor in good health (CMV status not recorded). Some clones in this sample may be carry-over from other donors' samples. Both conserved end residues are trimmed from each CDR3.

v_call cdr3_length cdr3_aa
TRBV7-2 10 ASSWGAGELF
TRBV27 14 ASSPGAGDIFYEQY
TRBV6-6 12 ASTIRQGSYEQY
TRBV7-2 11 ASSPWNRNGYT
TRBV11-2 15 ASSSTRSILVRGEAF
TRBV7-9 13 ASSLATHRSYEQY
TRBV28 14 ASSLPQQVRHYGYT
TRBV4-1 11 ASSQDLSGTQY
TRBV7-9 11 ASSKTDLRGQF
TRBV11-2 14 ASSLGAGRVTDTQY
TRBV12-3/TRBV12-4 12 ASSFGGGVDEQF
TRBV20-1 12 SAGGGPIGYGYT
TRBV6-5 14 ASSYSGGGSGNTIY
TRBV7-2 12 ASSLRPDTGELF
TRBV3-1 15 ASSFDRAVSGTDTQY
TRBV7-2 12 ASSLATVGVGQY
TRBV5-6 13 ASSPDRGGSYEQY
TRBV6-6 14 ASSYSTTLSSYEQY
TRBV5-8 13 ASSYTGTVIYEQY
TRBV6-1 14 ASSRTGGDGGYGYT
TRBV7-2 13 ASSLQGAMNTEAF
TRBV12-3/TRBV12-4 12 ASVRTESGNTIY
TRBV28 11 ASSPEVPNTQY
TRBV28 13 ASSPLVTAHYGYT
TRBV10-2 13 ASRTSGGEYNEQF
TRBV7-8 13 ASSSEGQGVYGYT
TRBV20-1 12 SAIVDSSTDTQY
TRBV19 13 ASSIAGGRTDTQY
TRBV28 14 ATCLGCGTTNEKLF
TRBV7-8 13 ASRGRARPEETQY
TRBV7-2 13 ASSAQGYSNQPQH
TRBV28 15 ASSSRGQRMENYGYT
TRBV7-2 14 ASSLGGVGMNTEAF
TRBV20-1 12 SASRLTSTDTQY
TRBV11-2 12 ASSAQGHWETQY
TRBV4-2 14 ASSLEGQLPGNTIY
TRBV20-1 13 SARDPGLSNQPQH
TRBV4-1 14 ASSHDGSGSRQPQH
TRBV28 13 ASSLTGGTEEKLF
TRBV20-1 14 SARPPGAGLNYGYT
TRBV7-2 13 ASSLGAGGVYGYT
TRBV20-1 13 SAIRGTGPSNEQF
TRBV7-9 12 ASSPKVGQETQY
TRBV20-1 15 SARDGTGGYSNQPQH
TRBV6-1 12 ASSWDRVIDEQY
TRBV2 13 ASSERKGGGTEAF
TRBV20-1 12 SVTPQGAISEQY
TRBV18 14 ASSTGQTFSGNTIY
TRBV28 14 ASSFPPLGLNTEAF